The 10 T cell receptor beta chains presented below share a single source sample, sequenced in a study of beta chain features in type 1 diabetes. Expressed TCRB transcripts were sequenced because the isolated RNA had all been reverse transcribed beforehand. Profiling relied on immunoSEQ multiplex PCR, and the TCRdb table lists in-frame clones only, not all of them. The repertoire holds about 270,000 clones, with 12% to 15% as singletons. Sequencing was done on a sample of naive CD4+ T cells from blood. These receptors were taken from a woman aged 40 to 50 in good health.

The CDR3 protein is CASSWSSVSVAEAFF. In DNA, the CDR3 is TGTGCCAGCAGCTGGTCTTCGGTCAGCGTGGCTGAAGCTTTCTTT. The chain combines TRBV5-8 with TRBJ1-1; no clear D. Trimming cost V 3 bases and J 6 bases, with 18 bases left between them. Germline lookup yields CDR1 SGHTS and CDR2 YDEGEE. CDR3 length equals 15 residues.

The V and J genes are TRBV5-8 and TRBJ1-6; 10 positions agree with TRBD1. The CDR3 covers 15 residues. Per the germline V gene, CDR1 is SGHTS and CDR2 is YDEGEE. The V and J ends lost 2 bases and 7 bases, in that order; junction bases with no gene match: 3. The chain's CDR3 is CASSFRQGANSPLHF. The CDR3 nucleotides are TGTGCCAGCAGCTTCCGACAGGGGGCAAATTCACCCCTCCACTTT.

Written as DNA, the CDR3 is TGTGCCAGCTCAACCGGGACAGGGGGCCCAGATACGCAGTATTTT. It encodes CASSTGTGGPDTQYF. The V gene is TRBV18, the J gene TRBJ2-3; TRBD1 aligns across 12 bases. Germline V gene sequence: CDR1 KGHSH, CDR2 LQKENI. The CDR3 sequence is 15 residues long. V dropped 5 bases and J dropped 4; count of bases not matched to a gene: 4.

This sequence joins TRBV5-4 and TRBJ2-3; 7 positions agree with TRBD2. The CDR3 has 14 residues. The V and J ends lost 1 base and 1 base, in that order; junction bases with no gene match: 0. The V gene's germline CDR1 is SGHNT and CDR2 YYREEE (reference sequence). The CDR3 region has the DNA TGTGCCAGCAGCTTGCTAGCGGGCACAGATACGCAGTATTTT. This sequence encodes CASSLLAGTDTQYF.

This chain uses TRBV7-9 with TRBJ1-5; TRBD1 agrees at 7 bases. This CDR3 comprises 14 residues. Germline V lookup: CDR1 SEHNR, CDR2 FQNEAQ (reference sequence). V trimming: 4 bases; J trimming: 3 bases; junction bases outside the gene matches: 3. DNA for the CDR3: TGTGCCAGCAGCTCGGGACAGTTCAATCAGCCCCAGCATTTT. It is translated as CASSSGQFNQPQHF.

The V gene is TRBV5-1, the J gene TRBJ2-2, with TRBD2 identical over 8 bases. Germline V gives CDR1 SGHRS, CDR2 YFSETQ. The CDR3 has 15 amino acids. V trimming: 4 bases; J trimming: 11 bases; junction bases outside the gene matches: 13. The CDR3, as DNA: TGCGCCAGCAGCGAAGCGGGGGATACGTACCAAGAGCTGTTTTTT. Encoded protein: CASSEAGDTYQELFF.

The DNA of the CDR3 is TGTGCCAGCAGTTACTCGATCGCAGGGAACTATGGCTACACCTTC. It codes for CASSYSIAGNYGYTF. This sequence joins TRBV6-5 and TRBJ1-2; a weak D match, TRBD1 (5 bases). CDR1 is MNHEY and CDR2 is SVGAGI in the germline V gene. With 0 bases removed from V and 2 bases from J, the gap between germline ends came to 10 bases. The CDR3 loop spans 15 amino acids.

The chain uses TRBV7-6 and TRBJ2-1; 7 nucleotides agree with TRBD1. J lost 6 bases, V lost 5 bases, and 13 bases had no gene match. Per germline, CDR1 SGHVS and CDR2 FNYEAQ. The CDR3 contains 16 residues. The CDR3 region has the DNA TGTGCCAGCAGCCCTAGAGTTCGACAGGGTTTCAATGAGCAGTTCTTC. Amino acids: CASSPRVRQGFNEQFF.

This clone turned up a few times. V and J are TRBV4-3 and TRBJ2-3; 11 nucleotides line up with TRBD2. V lost 0 bases to trimming and J lost 1 base; unmatched junction nucleotides: 15. This CDR3 region has 21 residues. Per the germline V gene, CDR1 is LGHNA and CDR2 is YSLEER. The CDR3 reads CASSQEVAGGLTSGGTDTQYF. CDR3 DNA sequence: TGCGCCAGCAGCCAAGAGGTAGCAGGGGGGTTGACTAGCGGGGGCACAGATACGCAGTATTTT.

This clone was found a few times. The chain joins TRBV5-1 to TRBJ2-3; D unclear. There are 14 residues in the CDR3. Germline CDR1 SGHRS, CDR2 YFSETQ. V was shortened by 5 bases and J by 2 bases, with 12 bases between the two germline ends. In DNA, the CDR3 is TGCGCCAGCAGGTTAACACCTTTCACAGATACGCAGTATTTT. It translates to CASRLTPFTDTQYF.